The clone carrying this T cell receptor (beta chain) appeared many times. The V end lost 0 bases, the J end lost 3 bases, and 7 bases lay between the germline ends. Germline CDR1 and CDR2: SGHDT and YYEEEE. The CDR3 is 13 residues long. This record comes from a study of molecular identifiers for immune sequencing clone quantification. Background on the study: The replicates split RNA from around 20,000 or 100,000 naive CD8 cells five ways and sequenced four.

Sorting selected naive CD8 T cells with a CD8+CD4-CCR7+CD45RA+ phenotype. Bulk TCR library preparation followed previously described methods with listed TCR primers. TCRdb used MiXCR to reprocess the PCR reads, holding one entry per CDR3 protein. The sample records over 600,000 distinct CDR3 sequences, about 20% being singletons. The receptor was derived from a human donor in good health. Some libraries in this study had Jurkat cell RNA spiked in. Source material: naive CD8+ T cells from blood, with Jurkat cell RNA spiked in. Subset defined: FACS-sorted CD8+CD4-CCR7+CD45RA+ naive T cells. V usage is TRBV5-6 and J usage is TRBJ2-7; D call uncertain. DNA of the CDR3: TGTGCCAGCAGCTTGGACACCCACTACGAGCAGTACTTC. This sequence encodes CASSLDTHYEQYF.